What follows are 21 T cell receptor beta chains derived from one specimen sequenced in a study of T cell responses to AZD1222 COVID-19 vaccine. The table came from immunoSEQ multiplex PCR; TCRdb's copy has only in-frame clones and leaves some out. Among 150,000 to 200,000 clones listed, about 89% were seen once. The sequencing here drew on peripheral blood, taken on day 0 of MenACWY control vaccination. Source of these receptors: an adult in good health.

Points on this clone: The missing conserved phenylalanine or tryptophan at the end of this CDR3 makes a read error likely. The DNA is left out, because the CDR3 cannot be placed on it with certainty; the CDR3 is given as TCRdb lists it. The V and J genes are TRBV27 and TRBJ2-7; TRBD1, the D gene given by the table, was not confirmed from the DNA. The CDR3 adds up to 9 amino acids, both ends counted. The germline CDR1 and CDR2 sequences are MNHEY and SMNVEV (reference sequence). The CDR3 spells CASSYAGTG.

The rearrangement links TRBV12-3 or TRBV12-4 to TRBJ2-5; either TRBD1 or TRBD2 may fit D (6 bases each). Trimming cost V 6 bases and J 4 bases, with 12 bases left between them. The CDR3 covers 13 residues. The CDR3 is CASREGEAETQYF. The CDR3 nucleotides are TGTGCCAGCAGGGAGGGGGAGGCAGAGACCCAGTACTTC.

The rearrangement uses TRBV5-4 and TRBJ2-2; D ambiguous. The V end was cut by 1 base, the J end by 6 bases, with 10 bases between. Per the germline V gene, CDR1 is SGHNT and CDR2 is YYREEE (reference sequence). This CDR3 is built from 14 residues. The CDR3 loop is CASSLPVPAGELFF. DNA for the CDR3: TGTGCCAGCAGCTTGCCGGTCCCTGCCGGGGAGCTGTTTTTT.

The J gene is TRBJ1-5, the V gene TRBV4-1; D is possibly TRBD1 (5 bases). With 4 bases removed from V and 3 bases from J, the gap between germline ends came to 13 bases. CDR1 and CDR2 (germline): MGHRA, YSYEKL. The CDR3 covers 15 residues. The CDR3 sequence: CASSPTGDANQPQHF. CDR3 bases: TGCGCCAGCAGCCCTACGGGGGACGCCAATCAGCCCCAGCATTTT.

CDR3 nucleotide sequence: TGTGCCAGCGCCGACCACAGGAATCCCTACGAGCAGTACTTC. Translation: CASADHRNPYEQYF. The V gene is TRBV27, the J gene TRBJ2-7; tentatively, D is TRBD1 (5 bases). V was clipped by 8 bases and J by 2 bases, with 16 bases between them. Germline lookup yields CDR1 MNHEY and CDR2 SMNVEV (reference sequence). This CDR3 has 14 residues.

Here the CDR3 reads CASSEATQPQHF. The CDR3, as DNA: TGTGCCAGCAGTGAAGCCACCCAGCCCCAGCATTTT. The chain carries TRBV6-1 and TRBJ1-5; D unclear. This CDR3 contains 12 residues. V lost 0 bases to trimming and J lost 7 bases, with 4 bases between them. The germline gives CDR1 MNHNS, CDR2 SASEGT.

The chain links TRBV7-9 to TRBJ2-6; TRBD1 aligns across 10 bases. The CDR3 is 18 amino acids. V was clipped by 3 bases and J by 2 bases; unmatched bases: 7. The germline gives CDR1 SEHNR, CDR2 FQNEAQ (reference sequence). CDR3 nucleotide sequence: TGTGCCAGCAGCTTCCCCGGGACAGGGGTAGCTGGGGCCAACGTCCTGACTTTC. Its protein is CASSFPGTGVAGANVLTF.

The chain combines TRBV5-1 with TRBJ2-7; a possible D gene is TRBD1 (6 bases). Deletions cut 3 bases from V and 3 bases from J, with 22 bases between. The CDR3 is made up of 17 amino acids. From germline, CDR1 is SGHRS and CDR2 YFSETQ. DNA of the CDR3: TGCGCCAGCAGCTCAAGATCCCAGGGGTCCCTAGACTACGAGCAGTACTTC. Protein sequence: CASSSRSQGSLDYEQYF.

CDR3 protein: CASSYEREYNEQFF. In DNA, the CDR3 is TGTGCCAGCAGTTACGAGCGGGAGTACAATGAGCAGTTCTTC. The rearrangement joins TRBV6-2 or TRBV6-3 to TRBJ2-1; 8 bases are a match to TRBD2. Germline V gene lookup returns CDR1 MNHEY and CDR2 SVGEGT. V was pared by 2 bases and J by 4 bases, with 1 base of the junction left unmatched. CDR3 length: 14 amino acids.

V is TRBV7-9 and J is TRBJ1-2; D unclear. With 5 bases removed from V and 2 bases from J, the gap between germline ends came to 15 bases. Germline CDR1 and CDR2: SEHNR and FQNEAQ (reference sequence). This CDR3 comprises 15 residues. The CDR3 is CASSHPLTGNYGYTF. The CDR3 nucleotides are TGTGCCAGCAGCCACCCTCTTACGGGGAACTATGGCTACACCTTC.

The DNA for the CDR3 is TGTGCCAGCAGCTTATCGCTTGCGGTAGAGACCCAGTACTTC. Encoded protein: CASSLSLAVETQYF. The rearrangement uses TRBV11-2 and TRBJ2-5; D gene ambiguous. Germline values: CDR1 SGHAT, CDR2 FQNNGV. The CDR3 totals 14 residues. V lost 2 bases and J 4 bases, leaving 11 bases between the germline ends.

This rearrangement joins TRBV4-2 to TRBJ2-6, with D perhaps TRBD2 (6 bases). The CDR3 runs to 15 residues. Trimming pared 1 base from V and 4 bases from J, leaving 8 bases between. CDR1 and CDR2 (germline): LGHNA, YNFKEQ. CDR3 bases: TGTGCCAGCAGCCAAGTCGCGGGGGGGGCCAACGTCCTGACTTTC. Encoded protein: CASSQVAGGANVLTF.

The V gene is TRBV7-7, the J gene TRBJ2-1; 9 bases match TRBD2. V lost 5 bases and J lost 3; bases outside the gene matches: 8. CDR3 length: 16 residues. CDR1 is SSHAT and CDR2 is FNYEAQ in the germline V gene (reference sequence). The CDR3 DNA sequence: TGTGCCAGCAGCCGGACACCTAGCGGGGACTACAATGAGCAGTTCTTC. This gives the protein CASSRTPSGDYNEQFF.

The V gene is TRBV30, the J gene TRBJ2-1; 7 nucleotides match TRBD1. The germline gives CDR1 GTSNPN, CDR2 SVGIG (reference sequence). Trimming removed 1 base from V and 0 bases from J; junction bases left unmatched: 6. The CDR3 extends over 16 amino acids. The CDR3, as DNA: TGTGCCTGGAGTGGGTATAGGACAGGCTCCTACAATGAGCAGTTCTTC. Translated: CAWSGYRTGSYNEQFF.

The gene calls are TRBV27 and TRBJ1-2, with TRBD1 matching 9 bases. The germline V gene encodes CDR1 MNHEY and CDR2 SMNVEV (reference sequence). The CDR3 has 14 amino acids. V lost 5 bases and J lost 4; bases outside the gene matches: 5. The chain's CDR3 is CASSTTTGGYGYTF. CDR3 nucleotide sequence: TGTGCCAGCAGTACCACGACAGGGGGCTATGGCTACACCTTC.

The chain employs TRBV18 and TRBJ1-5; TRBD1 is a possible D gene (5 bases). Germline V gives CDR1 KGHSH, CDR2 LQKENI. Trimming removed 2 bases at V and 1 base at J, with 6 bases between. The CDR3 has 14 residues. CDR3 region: CASSPGGSNQPQHF. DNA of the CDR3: TGTGCCAGCTCACCAGGGGGAAGCAATCAGCCCCAGCATTTT.

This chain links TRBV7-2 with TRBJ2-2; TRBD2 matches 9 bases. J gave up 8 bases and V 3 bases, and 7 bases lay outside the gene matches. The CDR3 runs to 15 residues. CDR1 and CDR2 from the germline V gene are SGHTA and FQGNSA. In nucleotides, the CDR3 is TGTGCCAGCAGCTTCGTAGCGGGAGAGGCGGGGGAGCTGTTTTTT. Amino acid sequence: CASSFVAGEAGELFF.

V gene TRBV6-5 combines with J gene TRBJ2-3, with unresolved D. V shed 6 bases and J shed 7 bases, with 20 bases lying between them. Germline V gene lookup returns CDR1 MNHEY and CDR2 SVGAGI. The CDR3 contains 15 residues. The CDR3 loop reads CASRPHRSVRNTQYF. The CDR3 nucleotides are TGTGCCAGCAGGCCGCACCGGAGCGTCAGGAATACGCAGTATTTT.

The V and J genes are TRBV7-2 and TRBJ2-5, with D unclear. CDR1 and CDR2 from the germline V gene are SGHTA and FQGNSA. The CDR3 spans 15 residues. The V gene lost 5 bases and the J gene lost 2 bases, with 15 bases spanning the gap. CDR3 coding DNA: TGTGCCAGCAGCACGATGAGTTTGGGTCAAGAGACCCAGTACTTC. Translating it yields CASSTMSLGQETQYF.

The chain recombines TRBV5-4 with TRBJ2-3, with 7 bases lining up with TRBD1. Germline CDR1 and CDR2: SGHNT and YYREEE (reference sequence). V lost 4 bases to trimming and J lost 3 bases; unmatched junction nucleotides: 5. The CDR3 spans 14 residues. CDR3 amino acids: CASSQTGRTDTQYF. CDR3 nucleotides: TGTGCCAGCAGCCAGACAGGGAGAACAGATACGCAGTATTTT.

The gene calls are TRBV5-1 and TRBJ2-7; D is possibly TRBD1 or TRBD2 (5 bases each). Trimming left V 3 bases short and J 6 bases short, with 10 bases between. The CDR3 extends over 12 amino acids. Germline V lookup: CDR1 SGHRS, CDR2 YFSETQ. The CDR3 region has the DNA TGCGCCAGCAGCTCCGGGACCCCCGAGCAGTACTTC. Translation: CASSSGTPEQYF.